These 18 T cell receptor beta chains share one sample of origin, sequenced in a study of CD8 T cells in Susac syndrome (dated by TCRdb to the late 2010s). The library relied on the immunoSEQ multiplex PCR assay. RNA was extracted using the RNeasy kit, and about 0.45 to 1 ug of the RNA was reverse transcribed with random hexamers. TCRdb's own reprocessing of the public reads used fastp at Q25 and MiXCR and kept productive beta chains. Rows with one shared CDR3 protein collapse into an entry with the most common genes and DNA. The sample data list roughly 180,000 distinct CDR3 sequences, and about 94% of these were observed just once. Roughly 0.13% of the sample is held by the ten biggest clonotypes. The sequencing input was CD4+ T cells from PBMCs. The receptors shown here come from a human donor in good health.

The chain carries TRBV3-1 and TRBJ2-7; D remains unclear. The ends were cut back, 0 bases at V and 3 bases at J, with 12 bases in the middle. This CDR3 is built from 15 residues. Per the germline V gene, CDR1 is LGHDT and CDR2 is YNNKEL (reference sequence). The CDR3 bases are TGTGCCAGCAGCCAAGACAGTGTGGTGAACTACGAGCAGTACTTC. Protein sequence: CASSQDSVVNYEQYF.

The chain employs TRBV7-9 and TRBJ2-5; TRBD1 matches at 7 bases. The length of the CDR3 is 14 residues. With V trimmed by 6 bases and J by 1 base, 5 bases remained unmatched. Germline values: CDR1 SEHNR, CDR2 FQNEAQ (reference sequence). The CDR3 protein is CASSQGQAQETQYF. The CDR3 nucleotides read TGTGCCAGCAGTCAAGGACAGGCCCAAGAGACCCAGTACTTC.

V usage is TRBV14 and J usage is TRBJ2-1; D is perhaps TRBD2 (5 bases). Trimming shortened V by 3 bases and J by 4 bases, and 16 bases separated the two germline ends. CDR3 size: 16 residues. CDR1 is SGHDN and CDR2 is FVKESK in the germline V gene. The CDR3 DNA sequence: TGTGCCAGCAGCCAGACCGGGTACGGGGTATACAATGAGCAGTTCTTC. It translates to CASSQTGYGVYNEQFF.

The CDR3, as DNA: TGTGCCAGCAGCCCGTCTCCCCCAGATACGCAGTATTTT. It translates to CASSPSPPDTQYF. The chain carries TRBV4-2 and TRBJ2-3; D unresolved. Per germline, CDR1 LGHNA and CDR2 YNFKEQ. V lost 4 bases and J 4 bases, leaving 9 bases between the germline ends. The length of the CDR3 is 13 residues.

This rearrangement joins TRBV3-1 to TRBJ1-1, with D uncertain. Germline V CDR1 and CDR2: LGHDT, YNNKEL (reference sequence). The V gene lost 1 base and the J gene lost 5 bases, with 8 bases spanning the gap. The CDR3 loop spans 13 amino acids. The CDR3 DNA reads as TGTGCCAGCAGCCAAGCCGGGAAGACTGAAGCTTTCTTT. This gives the protein CASSQAGKTEAFF.

The chain employs TRBV20-1 and TRBJ2-5; D gene ambiguous. Germline assignment: CDR1 DFQATT and CDR2 SNEGSKA (reference sequence). The CDR3 runs to 11 residues. V shed 5 bases and J shed 4 bases, with 8 bases lying between them. The CDR3 region has the DNA TGCAGTGCTCCCACCCCAGAGACCCAGTACTTC. Residues: CSAPTPETQYF.

The V and J genes are TRBV3-1 and TRBJ1-6; 8 bases match TRBD1. V lost 2 bases and J lost 9; bases outside the gene matches: 6. The CDR3 is 15 amino acids. The germline gives CDR1 LGHDT, CDR2 YNNKEL (reference sequence). The CDR3 region is CASSQRDRLSSPLHF. CDR3 nucleotide sequence: TGTGCCAGCAGCCAAAGGGACAGGTTGTCTTCACCCCTCCACTTT.

This chain links TRBV12-5 with TRBJ2-7, with D perhaps TRBD1 (6 bases). CDR3 length: 13 amino acids. Germline CDR1 and CDR2: LGHNT and FRNRAP. Between the trimmed V and J ends, which lost 5 bases and 4 bases, there was a span of 12 bases. The CDR3 DNA reads as TGTGCTAGTGGTCACCGCAGGGGTTACGAGCAGTACTTC. Protein sequence: CASGHRRGYEQYF.

CDR3 DNA: TGCAGCGCGGTATCGGGGGACACTGAAGCTTTCTTT. It yields the protein CSAVSGDTEAFF. The J gene is TRBJ1-1, the V gene TRBV20-1, with a weak D call TRBD1 (5 bases). Germline V gene data show CDR1 as DFQATT and CDR2 as SNEGSKA (reference sequence). The CDR3 contains 12 residues.

The V gene is TRBV20-1, the J gene TRBJ2-5; 7 bases are a match to TRBD1. Germline V gene data show CDR1 as DFQATT and CDR2 as SNEGSKA (reference sequence). The junction had 4 bases not matched to a gene; V was cut back by 3 bases and J by 3 bases. CDR3 size: 13 residues. The CDR3 sequence: CSASKTGEETQYF. The CDR3 DNA reads TGCAGTGCTAGCAAAACAGGGGAAGAGACCCAGTACTTC.

J is TRBJ2-3 and V is TRBV30, with D unclear. The CDR3 is 14 residues long. Trimming cost V 0 bases and J 2 bases, with 9 bases left between them. Germline loops: CDR1 GTSNPN, CDR2 SVGIG (reference sequence). The CDR3, as DNA: TGTGCCTGGAGTGTACAAGTGTCCACAGATACGCAGTATTTT. It encodes CAWSVQVSTDTQYF.

The J gene is TRBJ1-6, the V gene TRBV6-2 or TRBV6-3, with D tentatively TRBD1 (5 bases). The germline CDR1 and CDR2 sequences are MNHEY and SVGEGT. Trimming removed 9 bases from V and 10 bases from J, with 13 bases in between. The CDR3 is 12 amino acids. The CDR3, as DNA: TGTGCCAGTTCGGAAAGGGACTCACCCCTCCACTTT. This gives the protein CASSERDSPLHF.

The gene calls are TRBV27 and TRBJ1-6, with D tentatively TRBD1 (5 bases). CDR3 size: 17 residues. The V end lost 3 bases, the J end lost 8 bases, and 20 bases lay between the germline ends. The V gene's germline CDR1 is MNHEY and CDR2 SMNVEV (reference sequence). CDR3 protein: CASSFQGLDSIDSPLHF. As DNA, the CDR3 is TGTGCCAGCAGTTTTCAGGGCCTCGACAGTATTGATTCACCCCTCCACTTT.

This chain uses TRBV9 with TRBJ2-4; tentatively, D is TRBD2 (6 bases). Germline CDR1 and CDR2: SGDLS and YYNGEE. This CDR3 region has 16 residues. The ends were cut back, 3 bases at V and 0 bases at J, with 13 bases in the middle. In DNA, the CDR3 is TGTGCCAGCAGCGGCGGGACCGTGGGAGCCAAAAACATTCAGTACTTC. Encoded protein: CASSGGTVGAKNIQYF. Filled out from reference TRBV9 and TRBJ2-4, the complete variable domain reads DSGVTQTPKHLITATGQRVTLRCSPRSGDLSVYWYQQSLDQGLQFLIQYYNGEERAKGNILERFSAQQFPDLHSELNLSSLELGDSALYFCASSGGTVGAKNIQYFGAGTRLSVL.

This chain links TRBV5-1 with TRBJ1-6; D remains unclear. Germline CDR1 SGHRS, CDR2 YFSETQ. This CDR3 is 16 amino acids long. V lost 0 bases and J 5 bases, leaving 12 bases between the germline ends. CDR3 coding DNA: TGCGCCAGCAGCTTGGCCGGACCGAGGAATAATTCACCCCTCCACTTT. Its protein product is CASSLAGPRNNSPLHF.

The chain uses TRBV24-1 and TRBJ2-5; D unresolved. V was clipped by 4 bases and J by 2 bases, with 4 bases between them. The CDR3 is 12 amino acids. Germline V gene data show CDR1 as KGHDR and CDR2 as SFDVKD. The CDR3 DNA is TGTGCCACCAGTGACGGACAAGAGACCCAGTACTTC. This codes for CATSDGQETQYF.

This clonotype was seen a handful of times. The chain carries TRBV6-5 and TRBJ2-1, with TRBD2 as a possible D gene (7 bases). The CDR3 length is 15 residues. CDR1 is MNHEY and CDR2 is SVGAGI in the germline V gene. The V gene lost 4 bases and the J gene lost 1 base, with 11 bases spanning the gap. The CDR3 coding sequence is TGTGCCAGCAGTTTGCGGGGGCAGTCCTACAATGAGCAGTTCTTC. Translation: CASSLRGQSYNEQFF.

The chain joins TRBV4-2 to TRBJ1-1, with D hard to call. The CDR3 loop spans 16 amino acids. Per germline, CDR1 LGHNA and CDR2 YNFKEQ. V lost 4 bases to trimming and J lost 6 bases, with 21 bases between them. CDR3 nucleotide sequence: TGTGCCAGCAGCCCGGGGAGGACCAGAAGTAGCGCTGAAGCTTTCTTT. Encoded protein: CASSPGRTRSSAEAFF.